Below are 14 T cell receptor beta chains sequenced from a single sample in a study of spatial heterogeneity in lung cancer. TCRdb independently ran MiXCR on the 5' RACE reads; one entry per CDR3 protein. The table records 9,000 to 13,000 distinct CDR3 sequences, over 9.5% of them present only once. These receptors' targets are unknown. The study, taken as a whole, reports: Within tumors, counts of expanded alpha and beta TCRs tracked tumor mutation counts.

Sample time point: sample taken at primary tumor resection. The sequences come from lung tumor tissue, collected at surgery. Receptors were obtained from a male donor with early-stage non-small cell lung cancer.

This clonotype has more than one count but fewer than ten. This chain connects TRBV27 to TRBJ1-6; no clear D. The V end lost 2 bases, the J end lost 0 bases, and 5 bases lay between the germline ends. Germline CDR1 reads MNHEY; CDR2 reads SMNVEV (reference sequence). The length of the CDR3 is 15 residues. This chain's CDR3 is CASSLGSSYNSPLHF. In nucleotides, the CDR3 is TGTGCCAGCAGTTTAGGGAGCTCCTATAATTCACCCCTCCACTTT.

A few counts support this clonotype. The genes are TRBV4-2 and TRBJ2-1; D call uncertain. Germline V lookup: CDR1 LGHNA, CDR2 YNFKEQ. Trimming removed 1 base from V and 8 bases from J, with 15 bases in between. The CDR3 covers 15 residues. DNA for the CDR3: TGTGCCAGCAGCCAAGCCGTAGGCCTCGAGGATGAGCAGTTCTTC. It translates to CASSQAVGLEDEQFF.

Many counts were recorded for this clonotype. J is TRBJ2-2 and V is TRBV5-4; a possible D gene is TRBD2 (5 bases). Germline CDR1 and CDR2: SGHNT and YYREEE (reference sequence). The CDR3 totals 13 residues. V lost 9 bases to trimming and J lost 3 bases, with 12 bases between them. CDR3 in DNA: TGTGCCACCCCCGGGAAGGACACCGGGGAGCTGTTTTTT. Amino acid sequence: CATPGKDTGELFF. The full variable domain, its missing parts supplied by reference TRBV5-4 and TRBJ2-2, is ETGVTQSPTHLIKTRGQQVTLRCSSQSGHNTVSWYQQALGQGPQFIFQYYREEENGRGNFPPRFSGLQFPNYSSELNVNALELDDSALYLCATPGKDTGELFFGEGSRLTVL.

The chain is built from TRBV6-2 or TRBV6-3 and TRBJ1-1; TRBD1 matches at 9 bases. Germline V gene sequence: CDR1 MNHEY, CDR2 SVGEGT. The CDR3 spans 17 residues. V trimming: 6 bases; J trimming: 0 bases; junction bases outside the gene matches: 11. The CDR3: CASRPGTGRVLNTEAFF. For the CDR3, the DNA is TGTGCCAGCAGACCCGGGACAGGGAGAGTCTTGAACACTGAAGCTTTCTTT.

This clonotype occurred many times. The J gene is TRBJ1-6, the V gene TRBV12-2. TRBV12-2 is a listed pseudogene. This CDR3 spans 13 amino acids. The CDR3 DNA is TGTGCAAGTCGCGAGGCGTATAATTCACCCCTCCACTTT. It is translated as CASREAYNSPLHF.

Ten or more counts support this clonotype. The rearrangement joins TRBV20-1 to TRBJ1-2; TRBD1 matches at 7 bases. The CDR3 extends over 13 amino acids. Germline loops: CDR1 DFQATT, CDR2 SNEGSKA (reference sequence). V lost 5 bases and J lost 7; bases outside the gene matches: 10. CDR3 nucleotides: TGCAGTGCTCCGGACAGGTGGGGACTTGGCTACACCTTC. Its protein is CSAPDRWGLGYTF.

The chain employs TRBV5-1 and TRBJ2-1; 7 bases are a match to TRBD1. With 5 bases clipped from V and 8 bases from J, the junction kept 13 bases outside the gene matches. The CDR3 loop spans 15 amino acids. Looked up from germline, CDR1 is SGHRS and CDR2 is YFSETQ. This chain's CDR3 is CASSWIGQVEDEQFF. The CDR3 nucleotides read TGCGCCAGCAGTTGGATCGGACAGGTGGAGGATGAGCAGTTCTTC.

Many counts were recorded for this clonotype. The chain combines TRBV20-1 with TRBJ1-2; the match to TRBD1 covers 11 bases. With V trimmed by 6 bases and J by 3 bases, 12 bases remained unmatched. The CDR3 sequence is 16 residues long. The V gene's germline CDR1 is DFQATT and CDR2 SNEGSKA (reference sequence). The CDR3 nucleotides are TGCAGTGCGGGAACGGGACAGGGGGGCTTTGACTATGGCTACACCTTC. It specifies CSAGTGQGGFDYGYTF.

As to this clonotype: One end of the junction fails to match germline, which may point to a read error. The chain combines TRBV20-1 with TRBJ2-7; 9 nucleotides match TRBD1. The CDR3 is 15 residues long. CDR1 is DFQATT, CDR2 SNEGSKA, per germline (reference sequence). CDR3 in DNA: TGCAGGGCTAGCCAATCGACAGGGGGAAGGTACGAGCAGTACTTC. Its translation is CRASQSTGGRYEQYF.

This clonotype has just a few counts. The V call is TRBV10-2, the J call TRBJ1-3; possible D gene TRBD1, 6 bases. V lost 6 bases, J lost 4 bases, and 13 bases lay in between. Germline V gives CDR1 WSHSY, CDR2 SAAADI. This CDR3 region has 14 residues. Written as DNA, the CDR3 is TGCGCCAGCAGGGGGACAATCCCAGGAAACACCATATATTTT. It yields the protein CASRGTIPGNTIYF.

The chain recombines TRBV7-2 with TRBJ2-3; D gene unclear. Germline V CDR1 and CDR2: SGHTA, FQGNSA. The germline V and J ends were trimmed by 6 bases and 3 bases, with 13 bases remaining between them. The CDR3 totals 14 residues. The CDR3 reads CASSHDMGTDTQYF. The CDR3 DNA follows: TGTGCCAGCAGTCATGATATGGGGACAGATACGCAGTATTTT.

The CDR3 DNA is TGCAGTGCTTCGGGACAGGCTTGGGGGAACACTGAAGCTTTCTTT. Amino acid sequence: CSASGQAWGNTEAFF. The rearrangement uses TRBV20-1 and TRBJ1-1; 8 positions match TRBD1. The ends lost 5 bases at V and 1 base at J; junction bases unmatched: 9. Per the germline V gene, CDR1 is DFQATT and CDR2 is SNEGSKA (reference sequence). The CDR3 loop spans 15 amino acids.

The V call is TRBV7-2, the J call TRBJ2-5; D may correspond to TRBD1 or TRBD2 (5 bases each). Germline V gene sequence: CDR1 SGHTA, CDR2 FQGNSA. The V and J ends lost 8 bases and 4 bases respectively, with 5 bases between them. This CDR3 contains 10 residues. The CDR3 DNA reads as TGTGCCAGCGGGGGAGAGACCCAGTACTTC. As protein: CASGGETQYF. Full variable domain (remainder filled in from reference TRBV7-2 and TRBJ2-5): GAGVSQSPSNKVTEKGKDVELRCDPISGHTALYWYRQSLGQGLEFLIYFQGNSAPDKSGLPSDRFSAERTGGSVSTLTIQRTQQEDSAVYLCASGGETQYFGPGTRLLVL.

This chain joins TRBV6-2 or TRBV6-3 and TRBJ1-1; D remains ambiguous. Germline V CDR1 and CDR2: MNHEY, SVGEGT. CDR3 length: 14 amino acids. Trimming pared 0 bases from V and 7 bases from J, leaving 12 bases between. The CDR3 nucleotides are TGTGCCAGCAGTTACTCACGGGATTTGGATGAAGCTTTCTTT. Residues: CASSYSRDLDEAFF.